The clone carrying this TCR beta chain was observed many times. The data were taken from a study of neurological immune-mediated disorders. The method for making cDNA was 5'RACE, and it used 10-nucleotide random UMIs. TCRdb reprocessed the 5' RACE reads with MiXCR, giving one entry per CDR3 protein. The profile covers tens of thousands of distinct CDR3 sequences, with 3% to 4% appearing a single time and under 4.5% taken by the ten largest. Losses at the gene ends were 5 bases for V and 8 bases for J; bases not matched to a gene: 7. CDR1 is SGHDT and CDR2 is YYEEEE in the germline V gene. This CDR3 spans 13 amino acids. Preparation of the unsorted libraries drew on 2 million PBMCs stored at -80 C.

What was sequenced was PBMCs. The source of this sequence is a man aged 35 to 55 with multiple sclerosis. V is TRBV5-6 and J is TRBJ2-1; 7 bases match TRBD1. CDR3 nucleotides: TGTGCCAGCAGGCCACAGGGGTGGGATGAGCAGTTCTTC. Amino acids: CASRPQGWDEQFF.